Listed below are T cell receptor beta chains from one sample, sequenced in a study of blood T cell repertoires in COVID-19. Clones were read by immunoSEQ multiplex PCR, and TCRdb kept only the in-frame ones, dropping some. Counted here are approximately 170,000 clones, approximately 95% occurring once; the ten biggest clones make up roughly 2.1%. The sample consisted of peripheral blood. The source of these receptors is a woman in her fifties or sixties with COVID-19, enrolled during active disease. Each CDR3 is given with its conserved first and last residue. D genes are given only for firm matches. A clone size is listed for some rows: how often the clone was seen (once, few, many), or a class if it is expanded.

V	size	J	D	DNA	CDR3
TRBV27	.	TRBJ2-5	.	TGTGCCAGCAGTTTTGGGGCTAAAGAGACCCAGTACTTC	CASSFGAKETQYF
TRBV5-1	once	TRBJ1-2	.	TGCGCCAGCAGCTTGGATACCAGTCCTAACTATGGCTACACCTTC	CASSLDTSPNYGYTF
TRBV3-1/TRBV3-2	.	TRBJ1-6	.	TGTGCCAGCAGCCAAGATCAGGGTAATTCACCCCTCCACTTT	CASSQDQGNSPLHF
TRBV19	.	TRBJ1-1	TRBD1	TGTGCCAGTAGTAAGCGACAGGGGACTCACGCTGAAGCTTTCTTT	CASSKRQGTHAEAFF
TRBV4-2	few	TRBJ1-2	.	TGTGCCAGCAGCCAAGATCCCACAGACACCTATGGCTACACCTTC	CASSQDPTDTYGYTF
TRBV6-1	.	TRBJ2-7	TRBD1	TGTGCCAGCAGTGACCCGGGACAGAGGTTCTACGAGCAGTACTTC	CASSDPGQRFYEQYF
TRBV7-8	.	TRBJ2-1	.	TGTGCCAGCAGCTTATCCCTCCCCGGTAGCGCAGTAGACAATGAGCAGTTCTTC	CASSLSLPGSAVDNEQFF
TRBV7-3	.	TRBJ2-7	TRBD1	TGTGCCAGCAGCCCGCGCGGACAGGGAGCCTACGAGCAGTACTTC	CASSPRGQGAYEQYF
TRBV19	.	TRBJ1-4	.	TGTGCCAGTAGTATCCCTACGGCGCTTGCGGTTGGGGCCGGTGGGGAACTGTTTTTT	CASSIPTALAVGAGGELFF
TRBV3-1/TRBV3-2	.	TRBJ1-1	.	TGTGCCAGCAGCCAAGGTTGGGGGGAGGCTGAAGCTTTCTTT	CASSQGWGEAEAFF